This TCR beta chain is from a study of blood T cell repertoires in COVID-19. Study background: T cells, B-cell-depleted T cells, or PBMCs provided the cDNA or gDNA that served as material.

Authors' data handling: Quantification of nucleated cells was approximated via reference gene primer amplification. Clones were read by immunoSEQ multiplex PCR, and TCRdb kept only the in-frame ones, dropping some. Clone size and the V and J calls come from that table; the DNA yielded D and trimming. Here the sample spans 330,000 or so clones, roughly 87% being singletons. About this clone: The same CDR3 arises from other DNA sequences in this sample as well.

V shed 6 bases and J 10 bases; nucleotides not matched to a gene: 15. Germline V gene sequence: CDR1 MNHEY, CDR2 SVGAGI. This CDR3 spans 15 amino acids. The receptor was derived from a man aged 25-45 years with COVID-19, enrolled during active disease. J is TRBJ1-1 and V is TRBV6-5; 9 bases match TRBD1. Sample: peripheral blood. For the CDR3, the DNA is TGTGCCAGCAGACGCCGGGACAGGGTACGGGAAGGAGCTTTCTTT. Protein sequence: CASRRRDRVREGAFF.